The clone carrying this T cell receptor beta chain appeared a few times. The data originate from a study of CD8 T cells in ankylosing spondylitis. TCRdb recomputed calls from the 5' RACE reads with MiXCR, one row per CDR3 protein. The sample lists 150,000 to 200,000 distinct CDR3 sequences, 18% occurring once. The CDR3 runs to 14 residues. V lost 6 bases and J lost 4; bases outside the gene matches: 8. CDR1 is SNHLY and CDR2 is FYNNEI in the germline V gene. The chain is built from TRBV2 and TRBJ1-2, with TRBD1 matching 7 bases. Sequenced: blood, either unsorted or a sorted T cell fraction (not recorded which). This receptor was identified in a male donor with ankylosing spondylitis or in good health (not recorded which). Written as DNA, the CDR3 is TGTGCCAGCAGCTCCGGGACAGCTAGCTATGGCTACACCTTC. It translates to CASSSGTASYGYTF.